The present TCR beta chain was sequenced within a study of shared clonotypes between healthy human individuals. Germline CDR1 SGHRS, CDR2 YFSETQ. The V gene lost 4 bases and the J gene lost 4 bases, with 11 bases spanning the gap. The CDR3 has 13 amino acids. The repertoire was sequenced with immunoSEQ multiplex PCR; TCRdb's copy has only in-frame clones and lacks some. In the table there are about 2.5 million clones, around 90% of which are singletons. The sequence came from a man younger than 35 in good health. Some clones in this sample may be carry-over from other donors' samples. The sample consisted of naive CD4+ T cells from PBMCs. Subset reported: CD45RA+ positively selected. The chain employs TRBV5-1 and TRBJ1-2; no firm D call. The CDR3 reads CASSQDGFYGYTF. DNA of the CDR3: TGCGCCAGCAGCCAGGACGGCTTCTATGGCTACACCTTC.